The 26 T cell receptor beta chains given below trace back to one sample, sequenced in a study of cytotoxic CD8 clonotypes in ibrutinib-treated CLL. Produced via immunoSEQ multiplex PCR; TCRdb's table is partial and in-frame only. The repertoire includes around 160,000 clones, roughly four fifths of them detected once, and roughly 2% sits in the top ten. This specimen was PBMCs, taken after 12 months of ibrutinib treatment. These TCRs come from a human donor with chronic lymphocytic leukemia.

CDR3 DNA: TGTGCCAGCAGCTTAGTGGGCGGGGGGGCTTCCGGAGAGCAGTTCTTC. Residues: CASSLVGGGASGEQFF. This chain uses TRBV7-2 with TRBJ2-1, with TRBD2 matching 9 bases. The CDR3 length is 16 residues. Germline lookup yields CDR1 SGHTA and CDR2 FQGNSA. V was clipped by 1 base and J by 10 bases; unmatched bases: 11.

The chain joins TRBV19 to TRBJ1-1; D is perhaps TRBD1 (6 bases). The V gene's germline CDR1 is LNHDA and CDR2 SQIVND (reference sequence). Trimming left V 8 bases short and J 4 bases short, with 17 bases between. This CDR3 has 14 residues. Here the CDR3 DNA reads TGTGCCAGTGGGCGGGGGCCTCGGGGCACTGAAGCTTTCTTT. Its translation: CASGRGPRGTEAFF.

The chain combines TRBV28 with TRBJ2-3; 9 nucleotides match TRBD1. There are 15 residues in the CDR3. Germline-derived CDR1 and CDR2 are MDHEN and SYDVKM. J lost 3 bases, V lost 3 bases, and 4 bases had no gene match. For the CDR3, the DNA is TGTGCCAGCAGTTTGTACAGGGGGCGAACAGATACGCAGTATTTT. This codes for CASSLYRGRTDTQYF.

V is TRBV6-1 and J is TRBJ2-5; 9 nucleotides match TRBD1. The CDR3 loop spans 14 amino acids. The V gene's germline CDR1 is MNHNS and CDR2 SASEGT. V dropped 6 bases and J dropped 2; count of bases not matched to a gene: 4. For the CDR3, the DNA is TGTGCCAGCAGGACAGGGGGTATTCAAGAGACCCAGTACTTC. This encodes CASRTGGIQETQYF.

The chain employs TRBV6-1 and TRBJ2-2, with D perhaps TRBD1 (5 bases). Germline V gives CDR1 MNHNS, CDR2 SASEGT. The CDR3 is made up of 13 amino acids. Trimming cost V 5 bases and J 4 bases, with 8 bases left between them. Here the CDR3 reads CASSYRGTGELFF. CDR3 nucleotide sequence: TGTGCCAGCAGTTATAGGGGCACCGGGGAGCTGTTTTTT.

The rearrangement uses TRBV7-2 and TRBJ2-7, with 13 bases aligning to TRBD2. This CDR3 is built from 17 residues. Germline CDR1 is SGHTA and CDR2 is FQGNSA. V lost 3 bases, J lost 3 bases, and 8 bases stayed unmatched. This CDR3 is CASSFVTSGGVGYEQYF. The CDR3 bases are TGTGCCAGCAGCTTTGTCACTAGCGGGGGGGTAGGCTACGAGCAGTACTTC.

This chain links TRBV7-3 with TRBJ2-3, with TRBD1 as a possible D gene (5 bases). Trimming removed 2 bases at V and 8 bases at J, with 8 bases between. The germline CDR1 and CDR2 sequences are SGHTA and FQGTGA. The CDR3 runs to 12 residues. Written as DNA, the CDR3 is TGTGCCAGCAGCTTAGATCAGGGTACGCAGTATTTT. This sequence encodes CASSLDQGTQYF.

J is TRBJ2-3 and V is TRBV5-1; D remains ambiguous. The CDR3 has 12 residues. Germline-derived CDR1 and CDR2 are SGHRS and YFSETQ. V lost 0 bases and J 9 bases, leaving 8 bases between the germline ends. This chain's CDR3 is CASSLDPRTQYF. CDR3 in DNA: TGCGCCAGCAGCTTGGACCCCAGGACGCAGTATTTT.

The chain recombines TRBV7-2 with TRBJ2-5; D is uncertain. The CDR3 contains 13 residues. Trimming took 5 bases from V and 2 from J, leaving 9 bases between them. Germline lookup yields CDR1 SGHTA and CDR2 FQGNSA. The DNA of the CDR3 is TGTGCCAGCAGCAGAACGCGGCAAGAGACCCAGTACTTC. This codes for CASSRTRQETQYF. Full variable domain (rest looked up from reference TRBV7-2 and TRBJ2-5): GAGVSQSPSNKVTEKGKDVELRCDPISGHTALYWYRQSLGQGLEFLIYFQGNSAPDKSGLPSDRFSAERTGGSVSTLTIQRTQQEDSAVYLCASSRTRQETQYFGPGTRLLVL.

V and J are TRBV19 and TRBJ2-3; D may be TRBD2 (5 bases). This CDR3 spans 15 amino acids. The V gene's germline CDR1 is LNHDA and CDR2 SQIVND (reference sequence). V was pared by 9 bases and J by 1 base, with 17 bases between. The CDR3 DNA reads as TGTGCCAGCAAAAGTGGGAGACTCGGCACAGATACGCAGTATTTT. It yields the protein CASKSGRLGTDTQYF. Combining the CDR3 with reference TRBV19 and TRBJ2-3 gives the whole variable domain DGGITQSPKYLFRKEGQNVTLSCEQNLNHDAMYWYRQDPGQGLRLIYYSQIVNDFQKGDIAEGYSVSREKKESFPLTVTSAQKNPTAFYLCASKSGRLGTDTQYFGPGTRLTVL.

This clone was counted ten times or more. The rearrangement links TRBV28 to TRBJ1-2, with D unresolved. Germline V gene sequence: CDR1 MDHEN, CDR2 SYDVKM. Trimming stripped 4 bases from V and 3 bases from J, with 15 bases between. This CDR3 contains 15 residues. The CDR3, as DNA: TGTGCCAGCAGTTATCAATACCGGACCGACTATGGCTACACCTTC. It yields the protein CASSYQYRTDYGYTF.

The rearrangement links TRBV28 to TRBJ1-5; TRBD1 aligns across 9 bases. This CDR3 is 15 amino acids long. J was trimmed by 10 bases and V by 5 bases; bases with no gene match: 12. Germline lookup yields CDR1 MDHEN and CDR2 SYDVKM. CDR3 residues: CASSKPGTGIRPQHF. The CDR3, as DNA: TGTGCCAGCAGTAAACCGGGGACAGGGATTCGCCCCCAGCATTTT.

This clone was seen a handful of times. V gene TRBV7-2 combines with J gene TRBJ1-6, with a possible D match to TRBD1 (6 bases). Germline V gene data show CDR1 as SGHTA and CDR2 as FQGNSA. The CDR3 is 15 residues long. Trimming left V 1 base short and J 6 bases short, with 10 bases between. The CDR3 DNA reads as TGTGCCAGCAGCTTAGTAACAGGGACTAATTCACCCCTCCACTTT. Its protein is CASSLVTGTNSPLHF.

The chain uses TRBV28 and TRBJ2-7; 7 positions match TRBD1. Unmatched junction bases numbered 8, after V lost 3 bases and J lost 6 bases. This CDR3 has 14 residues. Germline-derived CDR1 and CDR2 are MDHEN and SYDVKM. The CDR3: CASSFGDRVPEQYF. The CDR3 region has the DNA TGTGCCAGCAGTTTTGGCGACAGGGTCCCCGAGCAGTACTTC.

The chain employs TRBV6-5 and TRBJ2-7; 8 bases agree with TRBD1. This CDR3 has 16 residues. The junction had 4 bases not matched to a gene; V was cut back by 0 bases and J by 0 bases. Germline CDR1 reads MNHEY; CDR2 reads SVGAGI. CDR3 sequence (DNA): TGTGCCAGCAGTTACTCAGTAGGGACAGGCTCCTACGAGCAGTACTTC. Encoded protein: CASSYSVGTGSYEQYF.

This rearrangement joins TRBV4-3 to TRBJ2-3; D gene unclear. From germline, CDR1 is LGHNA and CDR2 YSLEER. CDR3 length: 14 amino acids. With 0 bases removed from V and 4 bases from J, the gap between germline ends came to 8 bases. Here the CDR3 DNA reads TGCGCCAGCAGCCAAGATCTTAGGGCAGATACGCAGTATTTT. Protein: CASSQDLRADTQYF.

The CDR3 sequence is CASSSTGGHNEQFF. The CDR3 nucleotides read TGTGCCAGCTCATCTACAGGGGGACACAATGAGCAGTTCTTC. V gene TRBV18 combines with J gene TRBJ2-1; 8 bases are a match to TRBD1. CDR3 length equals 14 residues. CDR1 and CDR2 from the germline V gene are KGHSH and LQKENI. V lost 5 bases and J lost 5; bases outside the gene matches: 5.

The rearrangement uses TRBV28 and TRBJ2-7, with 9 nucleotides matching TRBD1. The V gene's germline CDR1 is MDHEN and CDR2 SYDVKM. This CDR3 contains 15 residues. The junction had 9 bases not matched to a gene; V was cut back by 2 bases and J by 7 bases. CDR3 sequence reads: CASSLPGQGMGEQYF. The CDR3 DNA follows: TGTGCCAGCAGTTTACCGGGACAGGGAATGGGTGAGCAGTACTTC. Together with reference TRBV28 and TRBJ2-7, the CDR3 gives the full variable domain: DVKVTQSSRYLVKRTGEKVFLECVQDMDHENMFWYRQDPGLGLRLIYFSYDVKMKEKGDIPEGYSVSREKKERFSLILESASTNQTSMYLCASSLPGQGMGEQYFGPGTRLTVT.

The chain joins TRBV5-1 to TRBJ1-6; D gene unclear. V lost 4 bases and J 7 bases, leaving 18 bases between the germline ends. Per the germline V gene, CDR1 is SGHRS and CDR2 is YFSETQ. The CDR3 extends over 16 amino acids. The CDR3, as DNA: TGCGCCAGCAGCCATGGATACCCCGACGAAAATTCACCCCTCCACTTT. Translation: CASSHGYPDENSPLHF. Together with reference TRBV5-1 and TRBJ1-6, the CDR3 gives the full variable domain: KAGVTQTPRYLIKTRGQQVTLSCSPISGHRSVSWYQQTPGQGLQFLFEYFSETQRNKGNFPGRFSGRQFSNSRSEMNVSTLELGDSALYLCASSHGYPDENSPLHFGNGTRLTVT.

The chain has TRBV7-2 and TRBJ2-3; 7 bases agree with TRBD2. CDR3 length equals 18 residues. Germline V gene data show CDR1 as SGHTA and CDR2 as FQGNSA. The junction had 11 bases not matched to a gene; V was cut back by 2 bases and J by 0 bases. CDR3 DNA sequence: TGTGCCAGCAGCTTAAGATCCCTCGGGGGGTATAGCACAGATACGCAGTATTTT. Translation gives CASSLRSLGGYSTDTQYF.

The rearrangement uses TRBV18 and TRBJ1-1; D is undetermined. This CDR3 has 15 residues. The V end was cut by 6 bases, the J end by 1 base, with 15 bases between. Germline V CDR1 and CDR2: KGHSH, LQKENI. Here the CDR3 reads CASSLSPGANTEAFF. For the CDR3, the DNA is TGTGCCAGCTCTTTGAGTCCTGGCGCGAACACTGAAGCTTTCTTT.

In the case of this clone: Relative to the germline gene, one junction end is altered; a read error may explain this. The sample carries other DNA sequences with the same CDR3. This chain uses TRBV7-9 with TRBJ1-2; no clear D gene. Germline V gene sequence: CDR1 SEHNR, CDR2 FQNEAQ (reference sequence). The CDR3 is 16 residues long. The CDR3 bases are TGCGCCAGCAGATTAATTTCCCCACGGAAGCCCTATGGCTACACCTTC. The encoded protein is CASRLISPRKPYGYTF.

The rearrangement joins TRBV5-8 to TRBJ2-5; tentative D call: TRBD2 (5 bases). In germline, CDR1 is SGHTS, CDR2 YDEGEE. V was cut by 1 base and J by 2 bases, with 12 bases left in between. CDR3 length: 15 amino acids. The CDR3 coding sequence is TGTGCCAGCAGCTTGACGGCGACGGGGCAAGAGACCCAGTACTTC. This sequence encodes CASSLTATGQETQYF.

V usage is TRBV19 and J usage is TRBJ2-7, with a weak D call TRBD1 (5 bases). CDR1 and CDR2 from the germline V gene are LNHDA and SQIVND (reference sequence). V was shortened by 4 bases and J by 0 bases, with 10 bases between the two germline ends. The CDR3 length is 14 residues. The DNA of the CDR3 is TGTGCCAGTAGTAAACAGGCCCTCTCCTACGAGCAGTACTTC. This gives the protein CASSKQALSYEQYF.

The J gene is TRBJ2-7, the V gene TRBV5-5; D perhaps matches TRBD2 (5 bases). Germline-derived CDR1 and CDR2 are SGHKS and YYEKEE (reference sequence). The CDR3 covers 14 residues. V gave up 0 bases and J gave up 2 bases, with 9 bases separating them. The DNA of the CDR3 is TGTGCCAGCAGCTTGGGAGGGTTAACCTACGAGCAGTACTTC. It codes for CASSLGGLTYEQYF.

The V and J genes are TRBV15 and TRBJ2-3; 8 positions match TRBD1. Trimming removed 5 bases from V and 3 bases from J; junction bases left unmatched: 7. CDR1 and CDR2 from the germline V gene are LNHNV and YYDKDF (reference sequence). This CDR3 comprises 15 residues. The DNA of the CDR3 is TGTGCCACCAGCGTAACAGGGGGTATGACAGATACGCAGTATTTT. As protein: CATSVTGGMTDTQYF.